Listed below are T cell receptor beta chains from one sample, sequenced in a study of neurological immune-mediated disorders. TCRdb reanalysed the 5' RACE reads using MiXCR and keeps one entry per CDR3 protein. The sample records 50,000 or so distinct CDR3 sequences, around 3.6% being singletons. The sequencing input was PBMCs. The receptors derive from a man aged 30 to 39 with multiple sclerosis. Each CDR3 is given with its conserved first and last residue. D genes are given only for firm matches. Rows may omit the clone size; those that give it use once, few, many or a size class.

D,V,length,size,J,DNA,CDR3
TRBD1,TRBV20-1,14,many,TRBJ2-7,TGCAGTGCTCTTTACAGGGGAAGCGCCTACGAGCAGTACTTC,CSALYRGSAYEQYF
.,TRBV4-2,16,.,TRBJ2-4,TGTGCCAGCAGCCAAGATGGTCAACGGGTACAAAAAATTCAGTACTTC,CASSQDGQRVQKIQYF
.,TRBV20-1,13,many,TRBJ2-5,TGCAGTGCTGAAGGGGCGGTTGAAGAGACCCAGTACTTC,CSAEGAVEETQYF
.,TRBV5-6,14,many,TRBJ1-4,TGTGCCAGCAGCTTGGGGCCGGGGAAAGAAAAACTGTTTTTT,CASSLGPGKEKLFF
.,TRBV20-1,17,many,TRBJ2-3,TGCAGTGCTGAAAAGGACAGAACGACCACGTTAACAGATACGCAGTATTTT,CSAEKDRTTTLTDTQYF
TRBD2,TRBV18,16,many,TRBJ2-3,TGTGCCAGCTCCCCTCGGACTAGCGGGCTCACAGATACGCAGTATTTT,CASSPRTSGLTDTQYF
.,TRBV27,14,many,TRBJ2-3,TGTGCCAGCAGTTCAGGGTTTGGCACAGATACGCAGTATTTT,CASSSGFGTDTQYF
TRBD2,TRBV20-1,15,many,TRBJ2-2,TGCAGTGCTCCCGGGACTAGCGGGGCAACCGGGGAGCTGTTTTTT,CSAPGTSGATGELFF
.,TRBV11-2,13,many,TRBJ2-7,TGTGCCAGCAGCTTCGGGGGTGGGTACGAGCAGTACTTC,CASSFGGGYEQYF
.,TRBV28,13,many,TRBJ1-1,TGTGCCAGCACCCCCAGCCCCCGGACTGAAGCTTTCTTT,CASTPSPRTEAFF
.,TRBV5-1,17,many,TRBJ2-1,TGCGCCAGCAGCTTTAGGGGCGGGTTGCCCCCCTTCAATGAGCAGTTCTTC,CASSFRGGLPPFNEQFF
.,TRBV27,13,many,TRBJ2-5,TGTGCCAGCAGTCCAGACCCGACCACGTGGCAGTACTTC,CASSPDPTTWQYF
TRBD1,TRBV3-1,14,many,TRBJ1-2,TGTGCCAGCAGCCGCAGGGGGGCCTACTATGGCTACACCTTC,CASSRRGAYYGYTF
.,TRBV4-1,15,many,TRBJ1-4,TGCGCCAGCAGCCAATTGGGGGCTCCTAATGAAAAACTGTTTTTT,CASSQLGAPNEKLFF
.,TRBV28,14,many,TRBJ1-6,TGTGCCAGCATAAAAATACAGGGCAATTCACCCCTCCACTTT,CASIKIQGNSPLHF
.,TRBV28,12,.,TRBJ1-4,TGTGCCAGCAGCCCCGACCGCCAGAGGCTGTTTTTT,CASSPDRQRLFF
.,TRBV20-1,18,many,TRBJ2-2,TGCAGTGCTAGAAAACCGGGACTTAGTTTAGCGAACACCGGGGAGCTGTTTTTT,CSARKPGLSLANTGELFF
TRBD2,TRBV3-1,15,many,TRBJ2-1,TGTGCCAGCAGCCAACGGAATAGCGGGGGCAATGAGCAGTTCTTC,CASSQRNSGGNEQFF
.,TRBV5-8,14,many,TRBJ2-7,TGTGCCAACCCACTCCGTTTTAGCGGTGCCGAGCAGTACTTC,CANPLRFSGAEQYF
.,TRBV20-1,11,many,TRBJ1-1,TGCAGTGCTAGCCTCGCCCCTGAAGCTTTCTTT,CSASLAPEAFF
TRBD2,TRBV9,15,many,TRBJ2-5,TGTGCCAGCAGCTCGCGGGGGGCCGCCACAGAGACCCAGTACTTC,CASSSRGAATETQYF
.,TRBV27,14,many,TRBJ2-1,TGTGCCAGCAGTTACGCCGGGAACGAAAATGAGCAGTTCTTC,CASSYAGNENEQFF
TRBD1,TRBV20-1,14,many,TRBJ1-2,TGCAGTGCTAATGACAGGGGTGCTAACTATGGCTACACCTTC,CSANDRGANYGYTF
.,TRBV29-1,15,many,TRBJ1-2,TGCAGCGTTGAAGATTCGCGGGGGGCCCTTGATGGCTACACCTTC,CSVEDSRGALDGYTF
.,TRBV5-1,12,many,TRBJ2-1,TGCGCCAGCAGCTTCTCGTACAATGAGCAGTTCTTC,CASSFSYNEQFF
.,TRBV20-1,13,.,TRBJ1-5,TGCAGTGCTAGAGATTCTCTAAACCAGCCCCAGCATTTT,CSARDSLNQPQHF
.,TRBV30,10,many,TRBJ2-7,TGTGCCTGGGGGGCCTACGAGCAGTACTTC,CAWGAYEQYF
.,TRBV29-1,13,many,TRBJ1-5,TGCAGCGTTCAAAAGGGGTCGGGTCAGCCCCAGCATTTT,CSVQKGSGQPQHF
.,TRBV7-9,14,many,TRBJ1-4,TGTGCCAGCAGCTTAGTTTCTACTAATGAAAAACTGTTTTTT,CASSLVSTNEKLFF
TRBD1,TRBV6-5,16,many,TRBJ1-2,TGTGCCAGCAGTTACTCTGTGACAGGGGGCATCTATGGCTACACCTTC,CASSYSVTGGIYGYTF
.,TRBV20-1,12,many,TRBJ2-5,TGCAGTGCTACAGTCCGCCAAGAGACCCAGTACTTC,CSATVRQETQYF
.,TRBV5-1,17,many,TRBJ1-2,TGCGCCAGCAGCTTGGACAGCCAAACTACCCTTGGCTATGGCTACACCTTC,CASSLDSQTTLGYGYTF
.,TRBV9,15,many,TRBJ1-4,TGTGCCAGCAGCGCCCGGGGGAGTACGGATGAAAAACTGTTTTTT,CASSARGSTDEKLFF
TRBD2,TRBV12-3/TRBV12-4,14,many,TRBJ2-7,TGTGCCAGCAGTTCCCAGGGAGGGTCCTACGAGCAGTACTTC,CASSSQGGSYEQYF
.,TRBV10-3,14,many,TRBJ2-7,TGTGCCATCAGTGAGGGGGGAGAAGCCCACGAGCAGTACTTC,CAISEGGEAHEQYF
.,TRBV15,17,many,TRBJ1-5,TGTGCCACCAGCAGAGTTCGGCTCGGGGCAGGAGGTCAGCCCCAGCATTTT,CATSRVRLGAGGQPQHF
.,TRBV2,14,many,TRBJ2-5,TGTGCCAGCCGTACCGACACGGTGCAAGAGACCCAGTACTTC,CASRTDTVQETQYF
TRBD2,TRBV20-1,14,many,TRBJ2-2,TGCAGTGCGGTAGCGGGAGGGCCGGACGGGGAGCTGTTTTTT,CSAVAGGPDGELFF
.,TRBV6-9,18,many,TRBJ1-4,TGTGCCAGCAGTTATTTTTTCGGGGCTCTTCGGGGCAATGAAAAACTGTTTTTT,CASSYFFGALRGNEKLFF
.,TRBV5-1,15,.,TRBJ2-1,TGCGCCAGCAGCTTGGGAGGGGAGATCTACAATGAGCAGTTCTTC,CASSLGGEIYNEQFF
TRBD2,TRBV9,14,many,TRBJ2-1,TGTGCCAGCACCCCGACTAGCGGGAGCAATGAGCAGTTCTTC,CASTPTSGSNEQFF
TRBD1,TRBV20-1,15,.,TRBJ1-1,TGCAGTGAGATAAACGCCGGGACAGGGGCCCCTGAAGCTTTCTTT,CSEINAGTGAPEAFF
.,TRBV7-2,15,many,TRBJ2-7,TGTGCCAGCAGCTTAGCCGTAGGAGGGGCGCGGGAGCAGTACTTC,CASSLAVGGAREQYF
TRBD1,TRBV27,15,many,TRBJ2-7,TGTGCCAGCAGTTTACTTGGGACAGGGTCTCTCGAGCAGTACTTC,CASSLLGTGSLEQYF
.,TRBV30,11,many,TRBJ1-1,TGTGCCTGGAGTCTCCCCACTGAAGCTTTCTTT,CAWSLPTEAFF
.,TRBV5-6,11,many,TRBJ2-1,TGTGCCAGCAGCGGCGTCAATGAGCAGTTCTTC,CASSGVNEQFF
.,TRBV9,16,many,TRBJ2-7,TGTGCCAGCAGCCCTTCGTCCGGGACGGCGACCTACGAGCAGTACTTC,CASSPSSGTATYEQYF
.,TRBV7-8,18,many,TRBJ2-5,TGTGCCAGCAGCCTTTATGATCCAAGTCCCAGCCTCCAAGAGACCCAGTACTTC,CASSLYDPSPSLQETQYF
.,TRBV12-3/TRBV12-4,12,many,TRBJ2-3,TGTGCCAGCAGTGCACTTACAGATACGCAGTATTTT,CASSALTDTQYF
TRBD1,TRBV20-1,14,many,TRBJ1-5,TGCAGTGCCTCGCCCGGACAGGCCTATCAGCCCCAGCATTTT,CSASPGQAYQPQHF